This T cell receptor (beta chain) was identified during a study of regulatory T cells in long-lasting Graves disease (dated by TCRdb to the early 2020s). About the study as a whole: Antithyroid drugs had been taken for less than 3 months by newly diagnosed Graves' disease patients. Persistent Graves' disease patients were compared with newly diagnosed Graves' disease patients by peripheral blood TCR sequencing and RNA sequencing. The study was conducted in China and was registered as a clinical trial. A total of roughly 35 samples underwent TCR sequencing: about 13 from persistent and around 20 from newly diagnosed Graves' disease patients. The paper's findings and limits, for the study overall: Lower TCR Shannon entropy and fewer highly expanded clones were observed in persistent Graves' disease patients than in newly diagnosed patients, which suggested clonal expansion. The small sample size was acknowledged by the authors as a limitation that may reduce accuracy. Only the TCR beta chain was sequenced and analyzed. Only peripheral blood was studied, because thyroid tissue, the primary lesion, was inaccessible. More public clonotypes were shared among persistent patients (around 3,000) than among newly diagnosed patients (under 1,000). Persistent disease showed preferential use of TRBV28, TRBJ1-2 and TRBJ2-5, whereas newly diagnosed disease favored TRBV20-1 and TRBJ2-1.

This specimen's time point label, per the study, means: newly diagnosed GD, antithyroid drugs for less than 3 months. RNA was extracted from PBMCs in TRIzol for both TCR sequencing and RNA sequencing. The diagnosis of Graves' disease followed American Thyroid Association guidelines. Recruitment of patients was carried out at an endocrinology department in Xi'an, China. From each patient, 7.5 to 10 milliliters of peripheral blood was collected into an EDTA anticoagulant tube. Ficoll Paque Plus density gradient separation was used to isolate PBMCs, and no further T cell sorting was performed. An Agilent 2100 Bioanalyzer and agarose gel were used to assess RNA quality, and a NanoDrop 2000 was used to measure RNA concentration. V is trimmed back by 1 base and J by 1 base, and the junction contains 2 bases that no gene match accounts for. The CDR3 runs 14 residues from the cysteine to the phenylalanine. Here the CDR3 DNA is all that survives: 42 bases in frame from base 1. Taken from the germline V gene (reference sequence), the CDR1 and CDR2 loops are GTSNPN and SVGIG.

The receptor library was made with multiplex PCR. TCRdb records Illumina HiSeq 4000 as the sequencer. CDR3 regions were amplified by Arm-PCR with iRepertoire HTBI primers to construct TCR beta libraries. Gel purification was performed on PCR products prior to sequencing. Turning to the authors' computational methods: A total of under 80 TRBV and 14 TRBJ segments were identified across samples and were used for gene usage analysis of CDR3 amino acid clonotypes. COPE and FqMerger were used to merge filtered high-quality paired reads into contigs. BLAST was used to align contigs to IMGT TRBV, TRBD and TRBJ reference genes, with CDR3 defined following IMGT. Highly expanded clones were defined as clonotypes with a frequency above 0.1%. Shannon entropy served as the measure of repertoire diversity, while the Gini coefficient captured V-J evenness. Public clonotypes were defined as clonotypes shared by more than one individual. The raw public data were reprocessed by TCRdb itself: fastp quality trimming at Q25, MiXCR clonotype calling, in-frame beta chains only. Rows with a matching CDR3 protein are joined into one entry that keeps the most common DNA and genes. TCRdb, not the original authors, processed these V and J calls. The sample has hundreds of thousands of distinct CDR3 sequences on record, roughly 15% of them singletons. The ten largest account for 20% to 25% of the sample.

Of note for this clonotype: The clone's antigen remains unknown. The sample holds no much larger clone one base away, and base qualities are not on file.

In addition, the sample was reused for a study of T cells in Graves' hyperthyroidism and ophthalmopathy. The second study's paper adds: Stable Graves' hyperthyroidism was defined as no progression to ophthalmopathy during 18 months of follow-up. Hyperthyroidism patients were newly diagnosed, had a disease duration of under 2 months, and were aged 18 to 65 years. Any patient with an uncontrolled infection, another autoimmune disease, pregnancy or lactation was excluded. Diagnoses were based on clinical symptoms, serum thyroxine and TRAb, thyroid ultrasound and orbital computed tomography. The TCR CDR3 was subjected to a first round of RT-PCR using the HTBI primer set and the Qiagen OneStep RT-PCR kit. Most expanded thyroid clonotypes (frequency above 0.001) were also found in blood, which suggests that blood repertoires may mirror thyroid immune responses. In cross-validation, a model built on a 13 V-J signature told ophthalmopathy apart from stable hyperthyroidism with under 90% sensitivity and approximately 81% specificity, and in testing the same model reached 80%/75%. In validation, progression to ophthalmopathy was predicted by the model with 65% to 71% sensitivity and roughly 72% specificity, a median of 6.5 months before onset. A discovery cohort of around 98 patients, roughly 43 with Graves' ophthalmopathy and over 55 with stable Graves' hyperthyroidism, was used to find distinguishing TCR V-J signatures. Whether ophthalmopathy could be predicted prospectively was tested in an independent validation cohort made up of roughly 19 hyperthyroidism patients plus 17 patients who later progressed to ophthalmopathy. For training and testing, the 80 to 100 patients in the discovery cohort were randomly divided in a 7:3 ratio. In addition, the study compared T-cell repertoires in thyroid tissue and in blood from about six Graves' hyperthyroidism patients. Following sampling, methimazole starting at 30 mg daily was given to hyperthyroidism patients, and high-dose intravenous methylprednisolone was given to ophthalmopathy patients. The libraries were constructed in a second round of multiplex PCR and then size-selected and purified. Paired-end sequencing of the libraries was performed with 100 bp reads on an Illumina HiSeq2000. Raw data were processed with SOAPnuke, discarding reads with adapters, uncalled bases, mean Phred below 15, or no exact constant-primer or identifier match. COPE v1.2.5 was used to merge the high-quality paired reads, and each unique nucleotide sequence was defined as a clonotype. MiTCR v1.1 was used to align clonotypes to the IMGT TRBV, TRBD and TRBJ reference segments. Only V-J combinations with frequency above 0.0001, covering about 99% of repertoires, were analysed. The TCS score was defined as the ratio of F50 (clonal expansion) to E x V (chaos), calculated using BLOSUM62-based TCRdist between CDR3 peptides within each V-J. Welch's t-statistics and random forest reduced fewer than 600 V-J features to 10 to 15, which were used in a naive Bayes classifier (R e1071). No statistical method was used to fix the sample size in advance, and group allocation was not hidden from the investigators. The paper reports TCR Vbeta CDR3 sequencing of fewer than 150 peripheral blood samples: fewer than 50 ophthalmopathy, roughly 80 hyperthyroidism and 17 progressor patients.

The chain is encoded by TRBV30 joined to TRBJ2-3; 7 central bases correspond to TRBD2. This clonotype was sampled from a middle-aged woman with Graves disease. Donor details come from another sample of the same person, matched by shared clones. The sample was peripheral blood mononuclear cells (PBMCs), taken at new diagnosis, from a patient treated with antithyroid drugs. The nucleotide sequence reads TGTGCCTGGAGTGGCGGGAGTGGCACAGATACGCAGTATTTT. Its protein is CAWSGGSGTDTQYF.